Below are 16 T cell receptor beta chains sequenced from a single sample in a study of blood T cell repertoires in COVID-19. Libraries were prepared by immunoSEQ multiplex PCR; TCRdb keeps only in-frame clonotypes and omits some of them. The table includes about 210,000 clones, approximately 86% detected once. The sample was peripheral blood. The receptors here all came from a man in his late teens or twenties with active or convalescent COVID-19.

The chain carries TRBV2 and TRBJ2-7; the D gene is possibly TRBD2 (6 bases). Germline CDR1 is SNHLY and CDR2 is FYNNEI. This CDR3 contains 15 residues. V lost 3 bases and J 0 bases, leaving 12 bases between the germline ends. The CDR3 here is CASSDSSAISYEQYF. CDR3 DNA sequence: TGTGCCAGCAGTGACTCTAGCGCAATCTCCTACGAGCAGTACTTC.

The V and J genes are TRBV27 and TRBJ2-7, with 9 bases aligning to TRBD1. V shed 6 bases, J shed 2 bases, and the junction held 8 bases outside the gene matches. The CDR3 is made up of 15 amino acids. From germline, CDR1 is MNHEY and CDR2 SMNVEV (reference sequence). CDR3 in DNA: TGTGCCAGCAGGACTATGGGACAGGGACCCTACGAGCAGTACTTC. It yields the protein CASRTMGQGPYEQYF.

The V gene is TRBV27, the J gene TRBJ1-2, with 7 nucleotides matching TRBD1. The CDR3 length is 13 residues. Trimming at V came to 3 bases and at J to 7 bases, leaving 5 bases not matched to a gene. Germline V gene sequence: CDR1 MNHEY, CDR2 SMNVEV (reference sequence). As DNA, the CDR3 is TGTGCCAGCAGTTTTAAGGGGGCCGGTGGCTACACCTTC. Residues: CASSFKGAGGYTF.

The chain carries TRBV6-1 and TRBJ2-5; D unresolved. The CDR3 covers 12 residues. Germline values: CDR1 MNHNS, CDR2 SASEGT. Trimming removed 2 bases at V and 5 bases at J, with 6 bases between. The CDR3 nucleotides read TGTGCCAGCAGTGAATCTCCGGAGACCCAGTACTTC. This sequence encodes CASSESPETQYF.

CDR3 amino acids: CASSDEGEAKNIQYF. CDR3 DNA sequence: TGTGCCAGTAGTGATGAGGGAGAAGCCAAAAACATTCAGTACTTC. The chain carries TRBV19 and TRBJ2-4; maybe TRBD2 (5 bases). The CDR3 loop spans 15 amino acids. From germline, CDR1 is LNHDA and CDR2 SQIVND (reference sequence). Trimming took 5 bases from V and 0 from J, leaving 11 bases between them.

A single count supports this clone. The chain has TRBV7-8 and TRBJ1-5; tentatively, D is TRBD1 (6 bases). The CDR3 is made up of 14 amino acids. Germline assignment: CDR1 SGHVS and CDR2 FQNEAQ. V shed 5 bases and J shed 3 bases, with 11 bases lying between them. The CDR3 loop reads CASSAGTPNQPQHF. In DNA, the CDR3 is TGTGCCAGCAGCGCCGGGACACCCAATCAGCCCCAGCATTTT.

This clone was seen just once. V is TRBV5-5 and J is TRBJ1-5, with 9 bases matching TRBD1. The CDR3 sequence is 16 residues long. The ends lost 4 bases at V and 5 bases at J; junction bases unmatched: 10. Germline CDR1 is SGHKS and CDR2 is YYEKEE (reference sequence). CDR3 loop: CASSRGTGNEYQPQHF. The CDR3 nucleotides are TGTGCCAGCAGCCGAGGGACAGGGAATGAATATCAGCCCCAGCATTTT.

This chain links TRBV24-1 with TRBJ2-7; 9 nucleotides align to TRBD1. The CDR3 length is 15 residues. Germline CDR1 and CDR2: KGHDR and SFDVKD. J was trimmed by 3 bases and V by 5 bases; bases with no gene match: 7. DNA of the CDR3: TGTGCCACCAGTGTCCGGGACAGGGTTCGCTACGAGCAGTACTTC. It codes for CATSVRDRVRYEQYF.

The chain has TRBV20-1 and TRBJ2-7; D gene uncertain. The CDR3 runs 11 residues. Germline loops: CDR1 DFQATT, CDR2 SNEGSKA (reference sequence). The V end lost 1 base, the J end lost 3 bases, and 4 bases lay between the germline ends. The CDR3: CSARAGYEQYF. The CDR3 DNA follows: TGCAGTGCTAGAGCCGGCTACGAGCAGTACTTC.

This clone was detected a few times. The chain is built from TRBV25-1 and TRBJ1-2; D is undetermined. This CDR3 is 14 amino acids long. Trimming cost V 4 bases and J 3 bases, with 12 bases left between them. Germline V gene sequence: CDR1 MGHDK, CDR2 SYGVNS. In DNA form, the CDR3 reads TGTGCCAGCAGTGCGTGGGCGGGCGACTATGGCTACACCTTC. Translating gives CASSAWAGDYGYTF.

The genes are TRBV3-1 (or the pseudogene TRBV3-2) and TRBJ2-7, with TRBD1 matching over 7 bases. This CDR3 has 16 residues. The germline V gene encodes CDR1 LGHDT and CDR2 YNNKEL (reference sequence). J lost 2 bases, V lost 2 bases, and 9 bases had no gene match. The CDR3 DNA is TGTGCCAGCAGCCAACCTAAGACAGGGACGGCCTACGAGCAGTACTTC. This codes for CASSQPKTGTAYEQYF.

This sequence joins TRBV18 and TRBJ2-7; 10 bases align to TRBD1. This CDR3 has 15 amino acids. Germline CDR1 reads KGHSH; CDR2 reads LQKENI. V lost 5 bases and J lost 4; bases outside the gene matches: 8. The CDR3 DNA sequence: TGTGCCAGCTCAAGCACCGGGACAGGGGTTTACGAGCAGTACTTC. Translation gives CASSSTGTGVYEQYF.

This clone was counted a few times. The chain couples TRBV3-1 (or the pseudogene TRBV3-2) to TRBJ1-1; no definite D call. Deletions cut 1 base from V and 2 bases from J, with 14 bases between. CDR3 length: 16 amino acids. Per germline, CDR1 LGHDT and CDR2 YNNKEL (reference sequence). CDR3 residues: CASSQVKAMGNTEAFF. CDR3 nucleotide sequence: TGTGCCAGCAGCCAAGTTAAGGCAATGGGCAACACTGAAGCTTTCTTT.

This chain joins TRBV28 and TRBJ2-1; 8 nucleotides match TRBD2. This CDR3 is 18 amino acids long. CDR1 is MDHEN, CDR2 SYDVKM, per germline. V was clipped by 5 bases and J by 4 bases; unmatched bases: 16. The CDR3 coding sequence is TGTGCCAGCAGTCCCCCCATACTAGCGGTAATTGCGTACAATGAGCAGTTCTTC. Protein: CASSPPILAVIAYNEQFF.

This chain uses TRBV6-5 with TRBJ2-7; D is possibly TRBD2 (5 bases). Germline values: CDR1 MNHEY, CDR2 SVGAGI. The CDR3 is made up of 14 amino acids. Deletions cut 2 bases from V and 5 bases from J, with 13 bases between. In DNA, the CDR3 is TGTGCCAGCAGTTACGTACAGAGGGCTAACGAGCAGTACTTC. It codes for CASSYVQRANEQYF.

The CDR3, as DNA: TGTGCCAGCAGCAAGACGGGACTAGCGAATGGAGATACGCAGTATTTT. It is translated as CASSKTGLANGDTQYF. This chain connects TRBV7-9 to TRBJ2-3; TRBD2 matches at 10 bases. Germline-derived CDR1 and CDR2 are SEHNR and FQNEAQ (reference sequence). CDR3 length: 16 residues. With 5 bases clipped from V and 5 bases from J, the junction kept 10 bases outside the gene matches.